The next 2 T cell receptor beta chains were all read from a single sample in a study of long-term antiretroviral therapy in people with HIV. An immunoSEQ assay, version v3.0, was performed at survey level. Profiled with immunoSEQ multiplex PCR; TCRdb holds only in-frame clones, not every one. Altogether over 15,000 clones are present, 88% being singletons, with the ten largest covering about 14%. The sample here was unsorted PBMCs, taken approximately 2.3 years before starting antiretroviral therapy. All receptors derive from a woman in her 30s with HIV.

The chain links TRBV18 to TRBJ2-7, with TRBD2 as a possible D gene (6 bases). V dropped 2 bases and J dropped 5 bases, with 13 bases sitting between them. Germline loops: CDR1 KGHSH, CDR2 LQKENI. The CDR3 extends over 14 amino acids. The CDR3 here is CASSPGAGINEQYF. As DNA, the CDR3 is TGTGCCAGCTCACCAGGGGCGGGGATCAACGAGCAGTACTTC.

The rearrangement joins TRBV19 to TRBJ1-2; D is unclear. Germline V lookup: CDR1 LNHDA, CDR2 SQIVND (reference sequence). V was pared by 4 bases and J by 0 bases, with 9 bases between. This CDR3 contains 14 residues. CDR3 amino acids: CASSTRRTNYGYTF. The CDR3, as DNA: TGTGCCAGTAGTACGCGCAGGACTAACTATGGCTACACCTTC.